This T cell receptor (beta chain) originates from a study of shared clonotypes between healthy human individuals. Across the whole study: The study used three CD4 naive, three CD4 memory, two CD8 naive and one CD8 memory plate per donor.

Comments on this clone: What it binds is not known.

Study-level results: Relative to memory subsets, naive subsets generally showed larger estimated richness.

Using immunoSEQ multiplex PCR, the repertoire was profiled, and TCRdb retains in-frame clones only, with some absent. The table has more than 2,000,000 clones, more than 80% seen once; the top ten hold around 0.15%. Germline values: CDR1 SGHTA, CDR2 FQGNSA. The junction had 3 bases not matched to a gene; V was cut back by 5 bases and J by 2 bases. CDR3 length: 14 amino acids. The chain recombines TRBV7-2 with TRBJ2-7; TRBD2 matches at 10 bases. The receptor comes from a man between 18 and 35 years old in good health. Sequenced sample: naive CD4+ T cells sorted from blood. Subset described: CD45RA+ positively selected. CDR3 in amino acids: CASSPGTSAYEQYF. The CDR3 DNA reads TGTGCCAGCAGCCCCGGGACTAGCGCCTACGAGCAGTACTTC. The variable domain in full, with the rest retrieved from reference TRBV7-2 and TRBJ2-7, is GAGVSQSPSNKVTEKGKDVELRCDPISGHTALYWYRQSLGQGLEFLIYFQGNSAPDKSGLPSDRFSAERTGGSVSTLTIQRTQQEDSAVYLCASSPGTSAYEQYFGPGTRLTVT.